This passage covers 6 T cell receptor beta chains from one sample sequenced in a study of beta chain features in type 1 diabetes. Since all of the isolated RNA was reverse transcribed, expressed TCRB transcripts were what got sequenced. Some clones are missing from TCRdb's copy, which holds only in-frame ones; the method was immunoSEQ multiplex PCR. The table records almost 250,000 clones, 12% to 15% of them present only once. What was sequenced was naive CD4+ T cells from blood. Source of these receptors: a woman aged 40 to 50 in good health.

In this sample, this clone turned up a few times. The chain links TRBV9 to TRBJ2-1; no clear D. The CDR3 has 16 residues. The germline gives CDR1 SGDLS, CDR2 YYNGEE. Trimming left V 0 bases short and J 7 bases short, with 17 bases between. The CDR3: CASSVATSAVVNEQFF. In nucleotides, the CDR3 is TGTGCCAGCAGCGTAGCTACGAGCGCGGTTGTTAATGAGCAGTTCTTC. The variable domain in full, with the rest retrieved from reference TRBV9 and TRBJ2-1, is DSGVTQTPKHLITATGQRVTLRCSPRSGDLSVYWYQQSLDQGLQFLIQYYNGEERAKGNILERFSAQQFPDLHSELNLSSLELGDSALYFCASSVATSAVVNEQFFGPGTRLTVL.

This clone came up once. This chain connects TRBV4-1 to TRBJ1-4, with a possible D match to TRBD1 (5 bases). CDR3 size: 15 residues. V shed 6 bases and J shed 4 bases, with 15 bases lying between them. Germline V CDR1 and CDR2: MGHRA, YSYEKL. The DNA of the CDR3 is TGCGCCAGCAGAAAATCCTCAGGGTTTAATGAAAAACTGTTTTTT. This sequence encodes CASRKSSGFNEKLFF.

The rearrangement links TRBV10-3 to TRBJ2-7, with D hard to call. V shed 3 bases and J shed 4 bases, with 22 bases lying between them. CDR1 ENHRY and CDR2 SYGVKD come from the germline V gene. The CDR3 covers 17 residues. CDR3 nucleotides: TGTGCCATCAGTGATGAAGACTTTAGCAGACCTCGGTACGAGCAGTACTTC. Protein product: CAISDEDFSRPRYEQYF.

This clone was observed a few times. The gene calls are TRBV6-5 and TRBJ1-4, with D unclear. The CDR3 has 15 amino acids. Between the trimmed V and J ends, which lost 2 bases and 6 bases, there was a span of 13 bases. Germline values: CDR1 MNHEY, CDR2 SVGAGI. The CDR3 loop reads CASSYQTGGYEKLFF. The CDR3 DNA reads TGTGCCAGCAGTTACCAGACTGGAGGGTATGAAAAACTGTTTTTT.

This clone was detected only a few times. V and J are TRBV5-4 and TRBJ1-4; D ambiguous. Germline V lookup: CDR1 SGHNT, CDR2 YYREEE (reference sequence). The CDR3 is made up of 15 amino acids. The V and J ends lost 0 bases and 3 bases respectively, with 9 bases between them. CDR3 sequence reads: CASSLGSGANEKLFF. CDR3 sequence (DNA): TGTGCCAGCAGCTTGGGTAGCGGGGCTAATGAAAAACTGTTTTTT.

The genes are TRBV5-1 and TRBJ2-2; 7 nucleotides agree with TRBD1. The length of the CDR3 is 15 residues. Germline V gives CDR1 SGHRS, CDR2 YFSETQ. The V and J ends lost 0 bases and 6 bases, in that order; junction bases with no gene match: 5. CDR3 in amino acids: CASSLGRGRAGELFF. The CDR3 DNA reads TGCGCCAGCAGCTTGGGTAGGGGGCGCGCCGGGGAGCTGTTTTTT. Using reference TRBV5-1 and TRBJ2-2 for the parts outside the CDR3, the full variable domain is KAGVTQTPRYLIKTRGQQVTLSCSPISGHRSVSWYQQTPGQGLQFLFEYFSETQRNKGNFPGRFSGRQFSNSRSEMNVSTLELGDSALYLCASSLGRGRAGELFFGEGSRLTVL.